The 8 T cell receptor beta chains below were found in one sample sequenced in a study of early T cells in non-severe SARS-CoV-2 infection. TCRdb independently ran MiXCR on the 5' RACE reads; one entry per CDR3 protein. The sample contains over 85,000 distinct CDR3 sequences, 10% to 15% of which appear only once. Sequenced material: whole blood, taken at baseline. These receptors were obtained from an adult who was a healthcare worker with PCR-confirmed SARS-CoV-2 infection or an uninfected control (not recorded which).

The J gene is TRBJ2-7, the V gene TRBV18; TRBD1 matches at 9 bases. The CDR3 covers 15 residues. Trimming took 1 base from V and 2 from J; bases not matched to a gene: 3. CDR1 is KGHSH, CDR2 LQKENI, per germline. The CDR3 is CASSPRDRATYEQYF. CDR3 bases: TGTGCCAGCTCACCACGGGACAGGGCTACCTACGAGCAGTACTTC. The full variable domain, with the rest looked up from reference TRBV18 and TRBJ2-7, is NAGVMQNPRHLVRRRGQEARLRCSPMKGHSHVYWYRQLPEEGLKFMVYLQKENIIDESGMPKERFSAEFPKEGPSILRIQQVVRGDSAAYFCASSPRDRATYEQYFGPGTRLTVT.

CDR3 in amino acids: CASSHTGLAYEQYF. CDR3 DNA sequence: TGTGCCAGCAGCCACACTGGGCTGGCCTACGAGCAGTACTTC. V usage is TRBV6-5 and J usage is TRBJ2-7; D unresolved. The CDR3 is 14 residues long. The germline gives CDR1 MNHEY, CDR2 SVGAGI. Trimming stripped 6 bases from V and 2 bases from J, with 14 bases between.

This clonotype was counted ten times or more. The rearrangement uses TRBV14 and TRBJ2-7, with 9 bases fitting TRBD1. V shed 1 base and J 6 bases; nucleotides not matched to a gene: 7. CDR3 length: 15 residues. Germline values: CDR1 SGHDN, CDR2 FVKESK. The CDR3 DNA reads as TGTGCCAGCAGCCAAGTATACGGGACAGGGAGCGAGCAGTACTTC. This translates into CASSQVYGTGSEQYF.

V is TRBV12-3 or TRBV12-4 and J is TRBJ1-2; possible D gene TRBD1, 5 bases. V shed 5 bases and J shed 0 bases, with 10 bases lying between them. This CDR3 contains 14 residues. The CDR3 DNA follows: TGTGCCAGCAGTCCAGGGACCTCTAACTATGGCTACACCTTC. This sequence encodes CASSPGTSNYGYTF.

The V and J genes are TRBV5-1 and TRBJ2-4; 9 bases match TRBD1. This CDR3 is 14 amino acids long. Losses at the gene ends were 4 bases for V and 9 bases for J; bases not matched to a gene: 8. Germline V gene data show CDR1 as SGHRS and CDR2 as YFSETQ. The CDR3 sequence: CASSEGQGIIIQYF. The DNA for the CDR3 is TGCGCCAGCAGCGAGGGACAGGGTATCATCATTCAGTACTTC.

This rearrangement joins TRBV2 to TRBJ1-2, with D unresolved. This CDR3 is 8 amino acids long. The V end was cut by 9 bases, the J end by 13 bases, with 9 bases between. Germline CDR1 SNHLY, CDR2 FYNNEI. The CDR3 is CARPLSTF. In DNA form, the CDR3 reads TGTGCCAGACCCCTGAGCACCTTC.

This clonotype has ten or more counts. The chain joins TRBV9 to TRBJ2-7, with 8 bases that match TRBD1. J gave up 3 bases and V 4 bases, and 6 bases lay outside the gene matches. The length of the CDR3 is 14 residues. CDR1 is SGDLS and CDR2 is YYNGEE in the germline V gene. The CDR3 sequence: CASSPRTGHYEQYF. The CDR3 DNA follows: TGTGCCAGCAGCCCCCGGACAGGGCACTACGAGCAGTACTTC.

Many counts were recorded for this clonotype. The chain uses TRBV29-1 and TRBJ2-1; maybe TRBD1 (5 bases). The CDR3 is made up of 18 amino acids. Germline-derived CDR1 and CDR2 are SQVTM and ANQGSEA. The V end lost 6 bases, the J end lost 2 bases, and 26 bases lay between the germline ends. Here the CDR3 DNA reads TGCAGCGTCAAAATCCCCCCCTCTCTAGGGGTTGCCTACAATGAGCAGTTCTTC. Amino acid sequence: CSVKIPPSLGVAYNEQFF.